This T cell receptor beta chain comes out of a study of blood T cell repertoires in COVID-19. This clone appeared a single time. This CDR3 spans 16 amino acids. Trimming left V 4 bases short and J 0 bases short, with 14 bases between. Germline V gene lookup returns CDR1 SNHLY and CDR2 FYNNEI. The table came from immunoSEQ multiplex PCR; TCRdb's copy has only in-frame clones and leaves some out. This table has 100,000 to 150,000 clones, 86% appearing once. The rearrangement joins TRBV2 to TRBJ2-3; no definite D call. The sample consisted of peripheral blood. This receptor was identified in a woman in her seventies with COVID-19, enrolled during active disease. The DNA of the CDR3 is TGTGCCAGCAGTGGCAGTCGCCCCCGTAGCACAGATACGCAGTATTTT. It specifies CASSGSRPRSTDTQYF.